The 16 T cell receptor beta chains below come from one sample, sequenced in a study of blood T cell repertoires in COVID-19. The data were produced by immunoSEQ multiplex PCR, yet TCRdb's version contains in-frame clones alone and is incomplete. Seen here are 440,000 or so clones, around 89% observed once, and the top ten hold less than 2%. Sequencing used peripheral blood. The source is a middle-aged woman with COVID-19, enrolled during active disease.

The V and J genes are TRBV27 and TRBJ1-3; D gene uncertain. Trimming removed 0 bases from V and 4 bases from J, with 7 bases in between. CDR3 length equals 14 residues. Germline V gene data show CDR1 as MNHEY and CDR2 as SMNVEV (reference sequence). The CDR3 region is CASSLSAAGNTIYF. In DNA, the CDR3 is TGTGCCAGCAGTTTATCGGCGGCAGGAAACACCATATATTTT.

This sequence joins TRBV4-3 and TRBJ2-2; the D gene is possibly TRBD2 (5 bases). The CDR3 has 14 residues. V was trimmed by 4 bases and J by 6 bases, leaving 12 bases between them. The germline V gene has CDR1 LGHNA and CDR2 YSLEER. CDR3 DNA: TGCGCCAGCAGCCCCCCCGGGGTAGCCGGGGAGCTGTTTTTT. Amino acid sequence: CASSPPGVAGELFF.

J is TRBJ1-4 and V is TRBV28; TRBD1 agrees at 10 bases. Germline loops: CDR1 MDHEN, CDR2 SYDVKM. The CDR3 runs 17 residues. V lost 2 bases, J lost 3 bases, and 6 bases stayed unmatched. DNA of the CDR3: TGTGCCAGCAGTTTAACCCGACAGGGGGCAGCTAATGAAAAACTGTTTTTT. This gives the protein CASSLTRQGAANEKLFF.

The chain couples TRBV6-4 to TRBJ2-2; D is ambiguous. The germline V gene has CDR1 MRHNA and CDR2 SNTAGT. V was pared by 4 bases and J by 4 bases, with 10 bases between. The CDR3 is 14 residues long. The CDR3: CASSVQSATGELFF. The CDR3 DNA follows: TGTGCCAGCAGTGTTCAGTCCGCCACCGGGGAGCTGTTTTTT.

A single count supports this clone. The sample contains more than one DNA sequence encoding this CDR3. The chain recombines TRBV7-2 with TRBJ1-1; 8 bases align to TRBD1. Germline V gene data show CDR1 as SGHTA and CDR2 as FQGNSA. V trimming: 5 bases; J trimming: 1 base; junction bases outside the gene matches: 3. The CDR3 has 14 amino acids. The CDR3 here is CASSLDRGNTEAFF. Here the CDR3 DNA reads TGTGCCAGCAGCCTCGACAGGGGGAACACTGAAGCTTTCTTT.

This sequence joins TRBV5-4 and TRBJ2-1, with 12 bases identical to TRBD2. Germline CDR1 reads SGHNT; CDR2 reads YYREEE (reference sequence). There are 17 residues in the CDR3. V trimming: 4 bases; J trimming: 4 bases; junction bases outside the gene matches: 9. The CDR3 region is CASSAGTSGRAYNEQFF. DNA for the CDR3: TGTGCCAGCAGCGCCGGGACTAGCGGGCGCGCTTACAATGAGCAGTTCTTC.

The CDR3 sequence is CATSRDLFSPGDVLSGNTIYF. The CDR3 nucleotides are TGTGCCACCAGCAGAGATCTGTTCTCCCCAGGGGATGTACTCTCTGGAAACACCATATATTTT. The chain is built from TRBV15 and TRBJ1-3; a weak D match, TRBD1 (6 bases). V gave up 0 bases and J gave up 0 bases, with 24 bases separating them. There are 21 residues in the CDR3. Germline values: CDR1 LNHNV, CDR2 YYDKDF (reference sequence).

J is TRBJ2-5 and V is TRBV5-4, with D tentatively TRBD2 (6 bases). Trimming cost V 4 bases and J 5 bases, with 21 bases left between them. This CDR3 has 16 amino acids. Germline V gene data show CDR1 as SGHNT and CDR2 as YYREEE (reference sequence). CDR3 bases: TGTGCCAGCAGCCACCCGTCTCTGGGGGAGGATGAGACCCAGTACTTC. This codes for CASSHPSLGEDETQYF.

The genes are TRBV27 and TRBJ1-1; the match to TRBD1 covers 7 bases. The V segment lost 5 bases and the J segment 4 bases; nucleotides outside the gene matches: 4. CDR1 is MNHEY and CDR2 is SMNVEV in the germline V gene (reference sequence). This CDR3 has 13 residues. The DNA for the CDR3 is TGTGCCAGCAGTAAAACAGGGGCCACTGAAGCTTTCTTT. It is translated as CASSKTGATEAFF.

This chain links TRBV7-8 with TRBJ1-3; D unclear. The germline V gene encodes CDR1 SGHVS and CDR2 FQNEAQ. V lost 4 bases and J lost 1, with 14 bases in between. The CDR3 has 16 amino acids. In DNA form, the CDR3 reads TGTGCCAGCAGCTCCCTTAACGCGAATTCTGGAAACACCATATATTTT. Protein: CASSSLNANSGNTIYF. Full variable domain (outside the CDR3, taken from reference TRBV7-8 and TRBJ1-3): GAGVSQSPRYKVAKRGQDVALRCDPISGHVSLFWYQQALGQGPEFLTYFQNEAQLDKSGLPSDRFFAERPEGSVSTLKIQRTQQEDSAVYLCASSSLNANSGNTIYFGEGSWLTVV.

The chain employs TRBV19 and TRBJ1-2; no clear D gene. Germline V CDR1 and CDR2: LNHDA, SQIVND (reference sequence). The CDR3 has 14 residues. The V gene lost 7 bases and the J gene lost 3 bases, with 15 bases spanning the gap. CDR3 sequence (DNA): TGTGCCAGTAAGAGGTTTATACGAGACTATGGCTACACCTTC. This codes for CASKRFIRDYGYTF.

V is TRBV5-6 and J is TRBJ2-7; TRBD1 is a possible D gene (6 bases). The germline V gene encodes CDR1 SGHDT and CDR2 YYEEEE. V was pared by 2 bases and J by 2 bases, with 11 bases between. This CDR3 is 14 amino acids long. CDR3 region: CASSFQGSPYEQYF. The CDR3 DNA is TGTGCCAGCAGCTTTCAGGGGAGCCCCTACGAGCAGTACTTC. The variable domain in full, completed from reference TRBV5-6 and TRBJ2-7, reads DAGVTQSPTHLIKTRGQQVTLRCSPKSGHDTVSWYQQALGQGPQFIFQYYEEEERQRGNFPDRFSGHQFPNYSSELNVNALLLGDSALYLCASSFQGSPYEQYFGPGTRLTVT.

J is TRBJ2-2 and V is TRBV7-9, with TRBD2 identical over 8 bases. CDR1 is SEHNR and CDR2 is FQNEAQ in the germline V gene (reference sequence). The trim removed 4 bases at V and 6 bases at J, leaving 16 bases unmatched. The CDR3 sequence is 18 residues long. In nucleotides, the CDR3 is TGTGCCAGCAGCTCGACTCTTGGTAGCGGGAATTTCGCCGGGGAGCTGTTTTTT. Translated, it gives CASSSTLGSGNFAGELFF. Full variable domain (outside the CDR3, taken from reference TRBV7-9 and TRBJ2-2): DTGVSQNPRHKITKRGQNVTFRCDPISEHNRLYWYRQTLGQGPEFLTYFQNEAQLEKSRLLSDRFSAERPKGSFSTLEIQRTEQGDSAMYLCASSSTLGSGNFAGELFFGEGSRLTVL.

The genes are TRBV7-2 and TRBJ2-3; D is perhaps TRBD2 (7 bases). The CDR3 contains 15 residues. V was trimmed by 5 bases and J by 4 bases, leaving 16 bases between them. Germline CDR1 reads SGHTA; CDR2 reads FQGNSA. CDR3 protein: CASSPGGGSADTQYF. The CDR3 DNA reads TGTGCCAGCAGCCCGGGGGGCGGGAGCGCAGATACGCAGTATTTT. Based on the CDR3 plus reference TRBV7-2 and TRBJ2-3, the full variable domain is GAGVSQSPSNKVTEKGKDVELRCDPISGHTALYWYRQSLGQGLEFLIYFQGNSAPDKSGLPSDRFSAERTGGSVSTLTIQRTQQEDSAVYLCASSPGGGSADTQYFGPGTRLTVL.

Notes on this clone: A read error may account for a junction end that differs from germline. This chain joins TRBV28 and TRBJ2-7; 8 nucleotides align to TRBD1. CDR3 length: 16 amino acids. CDR1 and CDR2 from the germline V gene are MDHEN and SYDVKM. The DNA of the CDR3 is TGTGCCAGCAGACCCCCGTCGCCAGGGGGCTCCCACGAGCAGTACTTC. Translation: CASRPPSPGGSHEQYF.

The V call is TRBV27, the J call TRBJ1-5; D possibly corresponds to TRBD1 (5 bases). The germline gives CDR1 MNHEY, CDR2 SMNVEV (reference sequence). Trimming left V 7 bases short and J 6 bases short, with 19 bases between. This CDR3 contains 15 residues. The CDR3 bases are TGTGCCAGCATGGGGACGGGGGTGGGGGGTCAGCCCCAGCATTTT. This translates into CASMGTGVGGQPQHF.